This T cell receptor (beta chain) is drawn from a study of shared clonotypes between healthy human individuals. The wider study: Donors had three CD4 naive, three CD4 memory, two CD8 naive and one CD8 memory plate apiece.

Naive CD8 cells lacked CD45RO, underwent positive selection for CCR7 and left out terminally differentiated effector memory CD45RA+ cells. General study points: The study found about 5% of naive CD4 clonotypes shared across a handful of donors. Relative to their counterparts shared across all four donors, non-shared clonotypes exhibited diminished generation probabilities.

Method: immunoSEQ multiplex PCR; TCRdb's copy keeps in-frame clones and lacks some. Of some 2 million clones in the sample, over 85% were seen once. A remark on this clone: What it binds is not known.

The CDR3 sequence is 16 residues long. Between the trimmed V and J ends, which lost 1 base and 4 bases, there was a span of 16 bases. The germline CDR1 and CDR2 sequences are MGHRA and YSYEKL. Material: naive CD8+ T cells sorted from blood. The gene calls are TRBV4-1 and TRBJ2-5; no clear D. The source of this sequence is a man younger than 30 in good health. In DNA form, the CDR3 reads TGCGCCAGCAGCCAAGGGACGGACGGATTTTCAGAGACCCAGTACTTC. The encoded protein is CASSQGTDGFSETQYF.